The 16 T cell receptor beta chains listed next were all sequenced from one sample in a study of blood T cell repertoires in COVID-19. Produced via immunoSEQ multiplex PCR; TCRdb's table is partial and in-frame only. Of 140,000 to 150,000 clones in the sample, around 81% were seen once. The sequencing sample was made of peripheral blood. These receptors were collected from a human donor in a cohort sampled during active COVID-19.

The V gene is TRBV5-5, the J gene TRBJ1-5; 11 nucleotides match TRBD1. This CDR3 has 15 amino acids. Looked up from germline, CDR1 is SGHKS and CDR2 is YYEKEE (reference sequence). V shed 5 bases and J 4 bases; nucleotides not matched to a gene: 5. In nucleotides, the CDR3 is TGTGCCAGCAGTCCGGACAGGGGGCCTAATCAGCCCCAGCATTTT. Its translation is CASSPDRGPNQPQHF.

DNA of the CDR3: TGCGCCAGCAGCCAAGGAGGTACGGGCTTACCGGGGCAGCCCCAGCATTTT. It is translated as CASSQGGTGLPGQPQHF. This rearrangement joins TRBV4-1 to TRBJ1-5; D remains ambiguous. CDR1 is MGHRA and CDR2 is YSYEKL in the germline V gene. The CDR3 is 17 amino acids. Between the trimmed V and J ends, which lost 1 base and 7 bases, there was a span of 20 bases.

The J gene is TRBJ2-7, the V gene TRBV20-1; 7 nucleotides align to TRBD1. V lost 6 bases, J lost 2 bases, and 10 bases stayed unmatched. The CDR3 is made up of 14 amino acids. Germline assignment: CDR1 DFQATT and CDR2 SNEGSKA (reference sequence). CDR3 residues: CSASDRVPTYEQYF. DNA for the CDR3: TGCAGTGCCAGTGACAGGGTCCCAACCTACGAGCAGTACTTC.

This chain joins TRBV20-1 and TRBJ2-1; TRBD2 aligns across 9 bases. The CDR3 is made up of 15 amino acids. The junction had 4 bases not matched to a gene; V was cut back by 3 bases and J by 1 base. From germline, CDR1 is DFQATT and CDR2 SNEGSKA (reference sequence). This chain's CDR3 is CSASMREGSYNEQFF. The DNA of the CDR3 is TGCAGTGCTAGTATGCGGGAGGGATCCTACAATGAGCAGTTCTTC.

The CDR3 protein is CATSRVGTGTYYEQYF. CDR3 DNA sequence: TGTGCCACCAGCAGAGTGGGGACAGGGACTTACTACGAGCAGTACTTC. The chain joins TRBV15 to TRBJ2-7; 9 nucleotides align to TRBD1. Germline CDR1 reads LNHNV; CDR2 reads YYDKDF (reference sequence). The V segment lost 1 base and the J segment 3 bases; nucleotides outside the gene matches: 7. This CDR3 is built from 16 residues. Full variable domain (missing parts from reference TRBV15 and TRBJ2-7): DAMVIQNPRYQVTQFGKPVTLSCSQTLNHNVMYWYQQKSSQAPKLLFHYYDKDFNNEADTPDNFQSRRPNTSFCFLDIRSPGLGDTAMYLCATSRVGTGTYYEQYFGPGTRLTVT.

The rearrangement joins TRBV6-1 to TRBJ1-2; perhaps TRBD1 as D (6 bases). The CDR3 sequence is 14 residues long. Trimming removed 0 bases at V and 4 bases at J, with 9 bases between. CDR1 is MNHNS, CDR2 SASEGT, per germline. CDR3 loop: CASSEATGSYGYTF. Written as DNA, the CDR3 is TGTGCCAGCAGTGAAGCGACAGGTTCCTATGGCTACACCTTC.

J is TRBJ1-6 and V is TRBV6-2 or TRBV6-3; D is unresolved. Trimming stripped 4 bases from V and 7 bases from J, with 11 bases between. CDR1 is MNHEY, CDR2 SVGEGT, per germline. This CDR3 spans 14 amino acids. CDR3 nucleotides: TGTGCCAGCAGTTTTACCCTTCGGAATTCACCCCTCCACTTT. Its translation is CASSFTLRNSPLHF.

The chain uses TRBV3-1 (or the pseudogene TRBV3-2) and TRBJ1-2; a possible D gene is TRBD1 (5 bases). This CDR3 is built from 13 residues. Germline CDR1 reads LGHDT; CDR2 reads YNNKEL (reference sequence). Trimming removed 4 bases at V and 3 bases at J, with 9 bases between. The CDR3 DNA sequence: TGTGCCAGCAGCCGGGGCAGCGACTATGGCTACACCTTC. The encoded protein is CASSRGSDYGYTF.

V is TRBV5-1 and J is TRBJ2-5; TRBD2 agrees at 9 bases. The V gene end was trimmed by 4 bases and the J gene end by 3 bases; junction bases not matched to a gene: 13. The length of the CDR3 is 17 residues. The germline V gene has CDR1 SGHRS and CDR2 YFSETQ. CDR3 protein: CASSPGPGRTSEETQYF. The CDR3 DNA sequence: TGCGCCAGCAGCCCGGGCCCCGGACGGACTAGCGAAGAGACCCAGTACTTC.

This clone was detected only once. This chain joins TRBV6-2 or TRBV6-3 and TRBJ2-3; D may be TRBD1 (6 bases). Germline V CDR1 and CDR2: MNHEY, SVGEGT. V lost 4 bases to trimming and J lost 3 bases, with 14 bases between them. The length of the CDR3 is 15 residues. For the CDR3, the DNA is TGTGCCAGCAGTTCCGGGCAGGGGTGGACAGATACGCAGTATTTT. Amino acid sequence: CASSSGQGWTDTQYF.

The V call is TRBV18, the J call TRBJ1-3; a weak D match, TRBD1 (6 bases). Trimming removed 6 bases at V and 2 bases at J, with 14 bases between. The length of the CDR3 is 15 residues. CDR1 KGHSH and CDR2 LQKENI come from the germline V gene. CDR3 protein: CASSPQGLAGNTIYF. As DNA, the CDR3 is TGTGCCAGCTCGCCTCAGGGGCTTGCTGGAAACACCATATATTTT. The whole variable domain, remainder taken from reference TRBV18 and TRBJ1-3, is NAGVMQNPRHLVRRRGQEARLRCSPMKGHSHVYWYRQLPEEGLKFMVYLQKENIIDESGMPKERFSAEFPKEGPSILRIQQVVRGDSAAYFCASSPQGLAGNTIYFGEGSWLTVV.

J is TRBJ2-5 and V is TRBV6-2 or TRBV6-3; possible D gene TRBD1, 6 bases. Germline assignment: CDR1 MNHEY and CDR2 SVGEGT. V lost 0 bases to trimming and J lost 4 bases, with 15 bases between them. There are 16 residues in the CDR3. In DNA form, the CDR3 reads TGTGCCAGCAGTTACTCGGGCAGGGGATTAGGAGAGACCCAGTACTTC. Amino acid sequence: CASSYSGRGLGETQYF.

This clone showed up just a few times. The chain joins TRBV24-1 to TRBJ2-1, with TRBD2 matching 13 bases. Germline assignment: CDR1 KGHDR and CDR2 SFDVKD. The CDR3 consists of 16 residues. V dropped 7 bases and J dropped 10; count of bases not matched to a gene: 12. CDR3 residues: CATRGTGLAGVGEQFF. As DNA, the CDR3 is TGTGCCACCAGGGGAACCGGACTAGCGGGAGTGGGCGAGCAGTTCTTC.

This clone was detected only once. The gene calls are TRBV28 and TRBJ2-7; 8 bases are shared with TRBD1. The germline gives CDR1 MDHEN, CDR2 SYDVKM. Trimming took 5 bases from V and 2 from J; bases not matched to a gene: 8. This CDR3 is 15 amino acids long. The CDR3 region is CASSLGQGGTYEQYF. The CDR3 DNA reads as TGTGCCAGCAGTCTAGGACAGGGCGGGACCTACGAGCAGTACTTC.

The genes are TRBV29-1 and TRBJ2-5; 9 nucleotides align to TRBD1. This CDR3 contains 14 residues. Germline V gives CDR1 SQVTM, CDR2 ANQGSEA. J lost 5 bases, V lost 4 bases, and 8 bases had no gene match. The CDR3 DNA is TGCAGCGTTGGTCTGACAGGGGGGAGGGAGACCCAGTACTTC. Amino acid sequence: CSVGLTGGRETQYF.

The V gene is TRBV6-5, the J gene TRBJ2-7, with unresolved D. This CDR3 contains 15 residues. V was cut by 5 bases and J by 0 bases, with 14 bases left in between. Germline assignment: CDR1 MNHEY and CDR2 SVGAGI. CDR3 sequence (DNA): TGTGCCAGCAGTCCCGTGCCGGTTAGCTCCTACGAGCAGTACTTC. This codes for CASSPVPVSSYEQYF.